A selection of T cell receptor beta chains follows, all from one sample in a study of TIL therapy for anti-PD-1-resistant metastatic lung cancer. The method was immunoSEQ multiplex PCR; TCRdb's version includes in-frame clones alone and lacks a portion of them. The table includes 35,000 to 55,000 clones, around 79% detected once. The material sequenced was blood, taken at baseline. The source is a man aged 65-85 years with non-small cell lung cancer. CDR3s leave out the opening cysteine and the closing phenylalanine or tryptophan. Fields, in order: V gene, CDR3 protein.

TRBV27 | ASSSNDRGEQY
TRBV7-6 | ASSPLGGANYGYT
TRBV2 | ASKPGQGNEQF
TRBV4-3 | ASSQDMTSSYNEQF
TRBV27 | ASMTFSTGGMHEQF
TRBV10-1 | ASSGQGASYEQY
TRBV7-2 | ASSPQRATYNEQF
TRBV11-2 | ASSPPGGGTYLNEKLF
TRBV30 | AWSVRDRGSYQETQY
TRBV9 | ASSPRNSGRYNEQF
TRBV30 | ALGTSGRREETQY
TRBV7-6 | ASSVQMNQPQH
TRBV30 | AWSVGTGNTEAF
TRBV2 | ASSEEGLDTGELF
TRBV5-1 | ASSPIPGPYGYT
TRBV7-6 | ASSPSGETQY
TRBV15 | ATSRKDLGETQY
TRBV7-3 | ASSLGPGDTDTQY
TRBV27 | ASNPRGGSGTDTQY
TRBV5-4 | ASSPSSEFSYSGANVLT
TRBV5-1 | ASRDQTDQETQY
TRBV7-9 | ASSLATGVTGELF
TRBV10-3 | AISESRTGQGRSLETQY
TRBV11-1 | ASSILAVSYNEQF
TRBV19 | ASSVTGYSEKLF
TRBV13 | ASSRLAQSYNEQF
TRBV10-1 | ASSESRGYNEQY
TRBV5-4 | ASSLAGDGQPQH
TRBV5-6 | ASSPLGGSEKLF
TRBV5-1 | ASSSGTIGETQY
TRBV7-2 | ASSLRAEASTDTQY
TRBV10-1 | ASSEGQGGTGELF
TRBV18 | ASSPYSGNEQY
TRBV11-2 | ASSLVGRLAGTYEQY
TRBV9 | ASSGGQQNTEAF
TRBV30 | AWSPDRAWEAF
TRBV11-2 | ASSPRRVTDTQY
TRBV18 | ASSPVEGKNPEAF
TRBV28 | ASSLYTGTGREKLF
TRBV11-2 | ASSLLSGQGSSGANVLT
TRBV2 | ASSDIGVPGELF
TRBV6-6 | ASSPPGGRGNTIY
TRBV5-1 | ASSLGQGVWTEAF
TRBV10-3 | AISEGANQPQH
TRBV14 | ASSPRGGINTGELF
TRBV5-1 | ASSLQASGTSYEQY
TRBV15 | ATGFTGANVLT
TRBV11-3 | ASSLDHRHEQF
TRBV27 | ASSFSGLAGALGEQY
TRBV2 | AGRGGETQY
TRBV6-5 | ASTAAGGGYEQY
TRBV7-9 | AGKILENERAKNIQY
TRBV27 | ASSSWTGGGISNQPQH
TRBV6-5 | ASRGTSGNEQY
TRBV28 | ASSLGGGSQPQH